These T cell receptor beta chains were read from a single sample in a study of T cell changes during pregnancy in multiple sclerosis. TCRdb keeps only in-frame clones here, not all; method: immunoSEQ multiplex PCR. The table has roughly 40,000 clones, more than 80% seen once; the top ten hold around 0.45%. Source: CD4+ T cells from peripheral blood mononuclear cells, taken in the third trimester of pregnancy. The receptors were sampled from a female donor with multiple sclerosis, enrolled in a pregnancy study. CDR3s include the opening cysteine and the closing phenylalanine or tryptophan. A D gene is named only where the DNA matches it firmly. The size field is filled for only some rows; it gives once, few, many or a size class.

clone_size d_call j_call v_call cdr3_nt cdr3_aa
. TRBD2 TRBJ2-2 TRBV7-2 TGTGCCAGCAGCTTAGTAGGGCTAGCGGGAGTCCCCGGGGAGCTGTTTTTT CASSLVGLAGVPGELFF
once TRBD1 TRBJ1-2 TRBV11-2 TGTGCCAGCAGCCCTAGGGGGGACAGGGCGGGGGCGGCTGGCTACACCTTC CASSPRGDRAGAAGYTF
. TRBD1 TRBJ1-2 TRBV19 TGTGCCAGTAGTCTTGGACAGGGGGCACCCTATGGCTACACCTTC CASSLGQGAPYGYTF
. . TRBJ2-7 TRBV9 TGTGCCAGCAGCGTAGAGGAGGAGAGTTACGAGCAGTACTTC CASSVEEESYEQYF
. TRBD1 TRBJ2-7 TRBV18 TGTGCCAGCTCACCATCCCTTAGGGGGACAGGGGACCACGAGCAGTACTTC CASSPSLRGTGDHEQYF
. TRBD1 TRBJ1-3 TRBV19 TGTGCCAGTAGTAAACCCTTACAGGGGCGGACCTCTGGAAACACCATATATTTT CASSKPLQGRTSGNTIYF
. TRBD1 TRBJ1-1 TRBV6-6 TGTGCCAGCAGTCGCTCAGGGGGGAGAAACGAAGCTTTCTTT CASSRSGGRNEAFF
few TRBD1 TRBJ1-2 TRBV5-1 TGCGCCAGCAGCTTGACCTCCGGGACAGGGGGCTATGGCTACACCTTC CASSLTSGTGGYGYTF
. . TRBJ1-5 TRBV6-5 TGTGCCAGCGGGCAATACAATCAGCCCCAGCATTTT CASGQYNQPQHF
. . TRBJ2-3 TRBV5-4 TGTGCCAGCAGCTTGCCTCAGGGCACAGATACGCAGTATTTT CASSLPQGTDTQYF
. . TRBJ1-1 TRBV6-5 TGTGCCAGCAGTTACGGTTGGGGGGTGAACACTGAAGCTTTCTTT CASSYGWGVNTEAFF
. . TRBJ2-5 TRBV4-1 TGCGCCAGCAGCCCCGGACTAACGGCCCGCCAAGAGACCCAGTACTTC CASSPGLTARQETQYF
. TRBD2 TRBJ2-1 TRBV5-1 TGCGCCAGCAGCGTCGGACTAGCAGGTAGTGAGCAGTTCTTC CASSVGLAGSEQFF